A selection of T cell receptor beta chains follows, all from one sample in a study of T cell responses to AZD1222 COVID-19 vaccine. The repertoire was sequenced with immunoSEQ multiplex PCR; TCRdb's copy has only in-frame clones and lacks some. Among around 140,000 clones listed, about 93% were seen once. The specimen comprised peripheral blood, sampled on day 0 of AZD1222 vaccination. These receptors came from an adult in good health. CDR3s include the opening cysteine and the closing phenylalanine or tryptophan. The order of the fields is CDR3 protein, CDR3 DNA, V gene, J gene, D gene, clone size. A D gene is named only where the DNA matches it firmly. Size is stated for part of the rows, as once, few or many counts, or as a class when the clone is expanded.

CASSFRVGGELFF,TGTGCCAGCAGTTTTCGGGTTGGCGGGGAGCTGTTTTTT,TRBV27,TRBJ2-2,NA,few
CATSRESPGSYNEQFF,TGTGCCACCAGCAGAGAGTCCCCGGGCTCCTACAATGAGCAGTTCTTC,TRBV15,TRBJ2-1,NA,NA
CASSRTGANYNEQFF,TGTGCCAGCAGCCGGACAGGGGCCAACTACAATGAGCAGTTCTTC,TRBV6-6,TRBJ2-1,TRBD1,once
CASSPRTGNPVSTEAFF,TGTGCCAGCAGCCCCAGGACAGGCAACCCGGTATCCACTGAAGCTTTCTTT,TRBV7-8,TRBJ1-1,TRBD1,NA
CASGFVMTSGAWSNEQFF,TGTGCTAGTGGTTTCGTTATGACTAGCGGGGCTTGGAGCAATGAGCAGTTCTTC,TRBV12-5,TRBJ2-1,TRBD2,NA
CASSLDSGVYNEQFF,TGTGCCAGCAGCTTAGATAGCGGGGTATACAATGAGCAGTTCTTC,TRBV7-9,TRBJ2-1,TRBD2,NA
CASSRRGERQPQHF,TGTGCCAGTAGTCGGAGAGGGGAGAGACAGCCCCAGCATTTT,TRBV19,TRBJ1-5,NA,NA
CASSYGTDSSYEQYF,TGTGCCAGCAGTTACGGGACCGATAGCTCCTACGAGCAGTACTTC,TRBV6-2/TRBV6-3,TRBJ2-7,NA,NA
CASSVSHSPTYEQYF,TGTGCCAGCAGCGTGTCCCACTCTCCTACCTACGAGCAGTACTTC,TRBV9,TRBJ2-7,NA,NA
CASSLGQGAGEQFF,TGTGCCAGCAGCTTGGGACAGGGGGCTGGGGAGCAGTTCTTC,TRBV7-7,TRBJ2-1,TRBD1,NA
CASSSQETQYF,TGTGCCAGCAGTTCCCAAGAGACCCAGTACTTC,TRBV12-3/TRBV12-4,TRBJ2-5,NA,NA
CASSLEGNGGYTF,TGCGCCAGCAGCTTGGAGGGTAATGGTGGCTACACCTTC,TRBV5-1,TRBJ1-2,NA,NA
CASSWRDTGANVLTF,TGTGCCAGCAGCTGGCGGGACACTGGGGCCAACGTCCTGACTTTC,TRBV7-8,TRBJ2-6,NA,once
CASSPSGHSYEQYF,TGTGCCAGCAGTCCATCGGGACACTCCTACGAGCAGTACTTC,TRBV27,TRBJ2-7,NA,NA
CASSSTGNTEAFF,TGTGCCAGCAGTTCGACAGGGAACACTGAAGCTTTCTTT,TRBV7-9,TRBJ1-1,NA,NA
CASSIMVGYGYTF,TGTGCCAGTAGTATCATGGTCGGCTATGGCTACACCTTC,TRBV19,TRBJ1-2,NA,NA
CASSVGGYGYTF,TGCGCCAGCAGTGTTGGGGGGTATGGCTACACCTTC,TRBV10-2,TRBJ1-2,NA,NA
CSARGADRTYEQYF,TGCAGCGCCCGCGGAGCGGACAGAACCTACGAGCAGTACTTC,TRBV29-1,TRBJ2-7,NA,once